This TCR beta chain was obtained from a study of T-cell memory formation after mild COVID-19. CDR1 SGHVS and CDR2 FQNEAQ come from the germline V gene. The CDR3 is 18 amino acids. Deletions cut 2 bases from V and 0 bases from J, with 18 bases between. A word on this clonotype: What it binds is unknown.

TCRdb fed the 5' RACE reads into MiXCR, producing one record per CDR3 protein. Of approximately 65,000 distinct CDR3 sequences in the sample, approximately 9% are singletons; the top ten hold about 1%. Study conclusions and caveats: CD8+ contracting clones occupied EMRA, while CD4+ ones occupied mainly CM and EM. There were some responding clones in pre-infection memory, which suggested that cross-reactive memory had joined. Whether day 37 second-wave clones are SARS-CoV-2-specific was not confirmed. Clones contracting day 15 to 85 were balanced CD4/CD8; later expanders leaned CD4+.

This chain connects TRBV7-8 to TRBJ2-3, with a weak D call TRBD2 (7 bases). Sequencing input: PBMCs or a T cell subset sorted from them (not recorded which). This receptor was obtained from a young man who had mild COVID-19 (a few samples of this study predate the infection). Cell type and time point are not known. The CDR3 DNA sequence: TGTGCCAGCAGCTTACGAGGGGGGGGGATCTCTAGCACAGATACGCAGTATTTT. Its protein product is CASSLRGGGISSTDTQYF.